Listed here are 19 T cell receptor beta chains from one sample, sequenced in a study of blood T cell repertoires in COVID-19. Using immunoSEQ multiplex PCR, the repertoire was profiled, and TCRdb retains in-frame clones only, with some absent. This repertoire shows some 150,000 clones, roughly 84% found once; its top ten account for 4.8%. The source material was peripheral blood. The receptors were gathered from a human donor in a cohort sampled during active COVID-19.

J is TRBJ2-2 and V is TRBV7-8; TRBD1 might be the D (6 bases). The germline V gene encodes CDR1 SGHVS and CDR2 FQNEAQ. This CDR3 contains 16 residues. V was shortened by 5 bases and J by 2 bases, with 15 bases between the two germline ends. The CDR3 region has the DNA TGTGCCAGCAGCCAACCCCCGGGACACAACACCGGGGAGCTGTTTTTT. Translating it yields CASSQPPGHNTGELFF. Looking up the rest from reference TRBV7-8 and TRBJ2-2 gives the full variable domain: GAGVSQSPRYKVAKRGQDVALRCDPISGHVSLFWYQQALGQGPEFLTYFQNEAQLDKSGLPSDRFFAERPEGSVSTLKIQRTQQEDSAVYLCASSQPPGHNTGELFFGEGSRLTVL.

The chain employs TRBV6-5 and TRBJ2-3, with 10 bases lining up with TRBD2. Germline V gene data show CDR1 as MNHEY and CDR2 as SVGAGI. V shed 6 bases, J shed 6 bases, and the junction held 9 bases outside the gene matches. This CDR3 spans 15 amino acids. The CDR3 spells CASRIPSGSGDTQYF. The CDR3 nucleotides read TGTGCCAGCAGGATCCCTAGCGGGAGTGGGGATACGCAGTATTTT.

This chain connects TRBV21-1 to TRBJ2-1; the table assigns TRBD2, which was not confirmed against the DNA. TRBV21-1 counts as a pseudogene. CDR3 length: 20 amino acids. This CDR3 reads CASSTKGLGRGTNSYNEQFF. The CDR3 DNA is TGTGCCAGCAGCACAAAAGGATTGGGACGGGGGACCAACTCCTACAATGAGCAGTTCTTC.

The rearrangement uses TRBV3-1 (or the pseudogene TRBV3-2) and TRBJ2-1; D call uncertain. The CDR3 is made up of 15 amino acids. Germline CDR1 is LGHDT and CDR2 is YNNKEL (reference sequence). Trimming shortened V by 1 base and J by 6 bases, and 13 bases separated the two germline ends. In DNA form, the CDR3 reads TGTGCCAGCAGCCAAGGACTGAGGCATGGCAATGAGCAGTTCTTC. Encoded protein: CASSQGLRHGNEQFF.

V and J are TRBV21-1 and TRBJ2-7; the table gives TRBD1 as D, unverified against the DNA. TRBV21-1 is labeled a pseudogene. The CDR3 covers 14 residues. The CDR3 sequence is CASSGRDREYEQYV. The CDR3, as DNA: TGTGCCAGCTCAGGCCGGGACAGGGAATACGAGCAGTACGTC.

The chain carries TRBV5-4 and TRBJ2-1, with 16 bases fitting TRBD2. Germline V gives CDR1 SGHNT, CDR2 YYREEE (reference sequence). The CDR3 consists of 16 residues. Unmatched junction bases numbered 6, after V lost 4 bases and J lost 8 bases. In nucleotides, the CDR3 is TGTGCCAGCAGCAGGGGACTAGCGGGAGGGGTGTATGAGCAGTTCTTC. Protein sequence: CASSRGLAGGVYEQFF. Full variable domain (missing parts from reference TRBV5-4 and TRBJ2-1): ETGVTQSPTHLIKTRGQQVTLRCSSQSGHNTVSWYQQALGQGPQFIFQYYREEENGRGNFPPRFSGLQFPNYSSELNVNALELDDSALYLCASSRGLAGGVYEQFFGPGTRLTVL.

This clone was seen just once. The chain employs TRBV5-1 and TRBJ2-1; D unresolved. The CDR3 runs to 15 residues. Trimming removed 4 bases from V and 0 bases from J, with 11 bases in between. Germline V gene lookup returns CDR1 SGHRS and CDR2 YFSETQ. Here the CDR3 DNA reads TGCGCCAGCAGCCCCCAGCGTAGCTCCTACAATGAGCAGTTCTTC. Amino acid sequence: CASSPQRSSYNEQFF. Full variable domain (remainder filled in from reference TRBV5-1 and TRBJ2-1): KAGVTQTPRYLIKTRGQQVTLSCSPISGHRSVSWYQQTPGQGLQFLFEYFSETQRNKGNFPGRFSGRQFSNSRSEMNVSTLELGDSALYLCASSPQRSSYNEQFFGPGTRLTVL.

The chain links TRBV7-3 to TRBJ2-2; a possible D gene is TRBD2 (5 bases). The CDR3 has 15 residues. Trimming pared 1 base from V and 4 bases from J, leaving 10 bases between. Germline V gene sequence: CDR1 SGHTA, CDR2 FQGTGA. CDR3 coding DNA: TGTGCCAGCAGCTTAAGTGGGGAGATCACCGGGGAGCTGTTTTTT. Residues: CASSLSGEITGELFF.

The chain combines TRBV19 with TRBJ1-6; TRBD1 agrees at 9 bases. Looked up from germline, CDR1 is LNHDA and CDR2 is SQIVND (reference sequence). The ends lost 8 bases at V and 10 bases at J; junction bases unmatched: 9. The CDR3 is 14 residues long. The CDR3 DNA reads TGTGCCAGTCAAACCGGGACAGGGAAGTCACCCCTCCACTTT. As protein: CASQTGTGKSPLHF.

The gene calls are TRBV15 and TRBJ1-5; D gene uncertain. V was pared by 0 bases and J by 3 bases, with 3 bases between. The CDR3 consists of 13 residues. Germline assignment: CDR1 LNHNV and CDR2 YYDKDF (reference sequence). CDR3 in amino acids: CATSRDLNQPQHF. CDR3 nucleotides: TGTGCCACCAGCAGAGACCTCAATCAGCCCCAGCATTTT.

The chain has TRBV9 and TRBJ2-5; 7 nucleotides line up with TRBD2. The CDR3 is 15 amino acids. The V and J ends lost 3 bases and 0 bases, in that order; junction bases with no gene match: 5. Germline V lookup: CDR1 SGDLS, CDR2 YYNGEE. The chain's CDR3 is CASSDPGLNQETQYF. The CDR3 DNA is TGTGCCAGCAGCGACCCGGGACTAAACCAAGAGACCCAGTACTTC. The whole variable domain, remainder taken from reference TRBV9 and TRBJ2-5, is DSGVTQTPKHLITATGQRVTLRCSPRSGDLSVYWYQQSLDQGLQFLIQYYNGEERAKGNILERFSAQQFPDLHSELNLSSLELGDSALYFCASSDPGLNQETQYFGPGTRLLVL.

This CDR3 reads CASTLGQGLNSPLHF. The CDR3 DNA reads as TGCGCCAGCACCCTCGGACAGGGCCTTAATTCACCCCTCCACTTT. The chain carries TRBV5-1 and TRBJ1-6; TRBD1 aligns across 8 bases. This CDR3 spans 15 amino acids. Trimming removed 6 bases from V and 6 bases from J; junction bases left unmatched: 8. From germline, CDR1 is SGHRS and CDR2 YFSETQ.

The V call is TRBV4-2, the J call TRBJ1-5; D gene ambiguous. In germline, CDR1 is LGHNA, CDR2 YNFKEQ. The CDR3 has 17 amino acids. The V and J ends lost 0 bases and 0 bases respectively, with 12 bases between them. The chain's CDR3 is CASSQELQGFSNQPQHF. As DNA, the CDR3 is TGTGCCAGCAGCCAAGAACTACAAGGATTTAGCAATCAGCCCCAGCATTTT.

The CDR3 region is CASSQTWVSEAFF. The DNA of the CDR3 is TGTGCCAGCAGTCAGACTTGGGTTTCTGAAGCTTTCTTT. This sequence joins TRBV27 and TRBJ1-1; D is ambiguous. V lost 5 bases to trimming and J lost 6 bases, with 13 bases between them. This CDR3 comprises 13 residues. CDR1 is MNHEY and CDR2 is SMNVEV in the germline V gene (reference sequence).

This clone was counted once. This chain uses TRBV10-3 with TRBJ1-2; 11 bases are shared with TRBD1. The germline V gene encodes CDR1 ENHRY and CDR2 SYGVKD. There are 14 residues in the CDR3. V trimming: 6 bases; J trimming: 1 base; junction bases outside the gene matches: 1. CDR3 sequence: CAIRDRGLNYGYTF. Here the CDR3 DNA reads TGTGCCATCAGGGACAGGGGGCTTAACTATGGCTACACCTTC.

The gene calls are TRBV11-2 and TRBJ2-5; D is possibly TRBD1 (5 bases). The germline gives CDR1 SGHAT, CDR2 FQNNGV. V gave up 5 bases and J gave up 5 bases, with 12 bases separating them. The CDR3 is made up of 13 amino acids. CDR3 in DNA: TGTGCCAGCAGCCCAGGGTTCGGGGAGACCCAGTACTTC. It encodes CASSPGFGETQYF.

Concerning this clone: At one of its ends the junction is not consistent with the germline gene, which may arise from a read error. The V gene is TRBV7-3, the J gene TRBJ2-3, with TRBD2 identical over 13 bases. The V gene's germline CDR1 is SGHTA and CDR2 FQGTGA. The CDR3 spans 16 residues. The CDR3 coding sequence is TGTGCCAGCAGCCTAACTAGCGGGGGGGCAATCGATACGCAGTATTTT. Its translation is CASSLTSGGAIDTQYF.

Only a few counts were recorded for this clone. V and J are TRBV5-1 and TRBJ1-2; D is perhaps TRBD1 (5 bases). CDR1 is SGHRS and CDR2 is YFSETQ in the germline V gene. V lost 4 bases and J lost 2, with 12 bases in between. The CDR3 has 14 amino acids. The DNA of the CDR3 is TGCGCCAGCAGCCCCGGGGGAGAGAACTATGGCTACACCTTC. Its translation is CASSPGGENYGYTF.

The J gene is TRBJ2-5, the V gene TRBV6-1; TRBD1 matches at 10 bases. CDR3 length: 16 residues. V lost 3 bases and J lost 5; bases outside the gene matches: 9. Germline-derived CDR1 and CDR2 are MNHNS and SASEGT. The DNA of the CDR3 is TGTGCCAGCAGTGAGACAGGGGGCTACAACGGGGAGACCCAGTACTTC. It specifies CASSETGGYNGETQYF.